A selection of T cell receptor beta chains follows, all from one sample in a study of blood T cell repertoires in COVID-19. The data were produced by immunoSEQ multiplex PCR, yet TCRdb's version contains in-frame clones alone and is incomplete. This table has roughly 130,000 clones, roughly 77% appearing once. Sequences were obtained from peripheral blood. These receptors were obtained from a woman between 65 and 79 years old with COVID-19, enrolled during active disease. Both conserved end residues are part of each CDR3. A D gene is named only where the DNA matches it firmly. Size is omitted from some rows. Given values are once, few, many or a class for expanded clones.

v_call: TRBV30; d_call: .; j_call: TRBJ1-2; clone_size: .; cdr3_nt: TGTGCCTGGAGTGCCAGCAGGGCGAGCTACACCTTC; cdr3_aa: CAWSASRASYTF
v_call: TRBV9; d_call: .; j_call: TRBJ2-1; clone_size: .; cdr3_nt: TGTGCCAGCAGCGGACCAAAACAGGGAATAGGAGTAAATGAGCAGTTCTTC; cdr3_aa: CASSGPKQGIGVNEQFF
v_call: TRBV7-8; d_call: .; j_call: TRBJ2-5; clone_size: few; cdr3_nt: TGTGCCAGCAGCGCCGGACAGCAAGAGACCCAGTACTTC; cdr3_aa: CASSAGQQETQYF
v_call: TRBV5-4; d_call: .; j_call: TRBJ1-1; clone_size: .; cdr3_nt: TGTGCCAGCAGCCCGGGGGGAGGGGTTATAGCTGAAGCTTTCTTT; cdr3_aa: CASSPGGGVIAEAFF
v_call: TRBV5-1; d_call: TRBD1; j_call: TRBJ1-3; clone_size: .; cdr3_nt: TGCGCCAGCAGCCCGACAGGGGAAGGAAACACCATATATTTT; cdr3_aa: CASSPTGEGNTIYF
v_call: TRBV5-4; d_call: TRBD1; j_call: TRBJ1-2; clone_size: few; cdr3_nt: TGTGCCAGCAGCTTGGAAGGGACAGGGGGGACCTATGGCTACACCTTC; cdr3_aa: CASSLEGTGGTYGYTF
v_call: TRBV2; d_call: .; j_call: TRBJ1-1; clone_size: .; cdr3_nt: TGTGCCAGCAGCCAAACTCCGAACACTGAAGCTTTCTTT; cdr3_aa: CASSQTPNTEAFF
v_call: TRBV3-1/TRBV3-2; d_call: .; j_call: TRBJ2-5; clone_size: .; cdr3_nt: TGTGCCAGCAGCCGGGGGACTCCTCAAGAGACCCAGTACTTC; cdr3_aa: CASSRGTPQETQYF
v_call: TRBV30; d_call: TRBD1; j_call: TRBJ1-1; clone_size: .; cdr3_nt: TGTGCCTGGATCGGAGGGGGCGGCACTGAAGCTTTCTTT; cdr3_aa: CAWIGGGGTEAFF
v_call: TRBV6-6; d_call: .; j_call: TRBJ2-7; clone_size: .; cdr3_nt: TGTGCCAGCAGTTACGGACTCAACGAGCAGTACTTC; cdr3_aa: CASSYGLNEQYF
v_call: TRBV5-1; d_call: TRBD2; j_call: TRBJ2-3; clone_size: .; cdr3_nt: TGCGCCAGCGGGAGTAGCGGGGGGGCAGATACGCAGTATTTT; cdr3_aa: CASGSSGGADTQYF
v_call: TRBV18; d_call: TRBD1; j_call: TRBJ1-5; clone_size: .; cdr3_nt: TGTGCCAGCTCACGGACAGGAGACGGCAATCAGCCCCAGCATTTT; cdr3_aa: CASSRTGDGNQPQHF
v_call: TRBV2; d_call: .; j_call: TRBJ1-6; clone_size: .; cdr3_nt: TGTGCCAGCAGTGAAGCAGAGAATTCACCCCTCCACTTT; cdr3_aa: CASSEAENSPLHF
v_call: TRBV19; d_call: TRBD1; j_call: TRBJ1-5; clone_size: .; cdr3_nt: TGTGCCAGTAGTACTTGGGACAGGGGGAACAATCAGCCCCAGCATTTT; cdr3_aa: CASSTWDRGNNQPQHF